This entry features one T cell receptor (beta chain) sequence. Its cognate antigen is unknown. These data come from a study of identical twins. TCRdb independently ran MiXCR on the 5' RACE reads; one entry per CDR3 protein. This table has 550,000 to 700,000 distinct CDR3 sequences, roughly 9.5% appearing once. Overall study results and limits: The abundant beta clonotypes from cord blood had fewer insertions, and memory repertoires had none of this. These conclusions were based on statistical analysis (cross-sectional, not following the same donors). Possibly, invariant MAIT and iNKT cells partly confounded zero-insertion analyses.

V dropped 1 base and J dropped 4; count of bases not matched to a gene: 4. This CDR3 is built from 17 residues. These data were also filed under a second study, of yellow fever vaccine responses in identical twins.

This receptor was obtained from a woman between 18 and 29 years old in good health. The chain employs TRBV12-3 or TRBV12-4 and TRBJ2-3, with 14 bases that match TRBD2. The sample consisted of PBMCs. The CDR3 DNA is TGTGCCAGCAGTTTAGGACTAGCGGGAGGGGCCTCAGATACGCAGTATTTT. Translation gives CASSLGLAGGASDTQYF.